The following is a TCR beta chain sequence with its context. The clone's antigen remains unknown. It has no much larger one-base neighbor in the sample; base qualities were not kept. Participants in the prospective study were aged 18 to 89 years, lived in 20 to 30 United States geographic areas, and enrolled through a virtual design. In the prospective study, cohorts were assigned on the basis of participant-reported clinical history obtained from a screening survey and a study questionnaire. ImmuneRACE Cohort 3 recovered participants were defined by two consecutive negative NP/OP PCR tests, healthcare professional clearance, or symptom resolution. In the prospective study, whole blood, serum and a nasopharyngeal or oropharyngeal swab were collected from each participant by mobile phlebotomists. Prospective study participants could optionally give additional blood draws and questionnaires over a roughly two-month period. Before DNA extraction, blood samples from the prospective study were shipped at room temperature or frozen.

TCRbeta CDR3 regions were amplified from genomic DNA using the immunoSEQ Assay, a bias-controlled multiplex PCR. Per the authors' processing: The number of nucleated cells in each sample was estimated from the amplification of reference gene primers within the assay. To quantify the absolute abundance of each unique TCRbeta CDR3 rearrangement, sequence reads were collapsed and filtered. For each sample, productive Simpson clonality was calculated as the square root of Simpson's diversity index over productive rearrangements. Entries here come from immuneACCESS through TCRdb and include only in-frame sequences with V and J called. Some clones fail to appear in such tables; in the studies checked, an unresolved V gene covers under half of the shortfall, and the cause of the remainder is unknown. The V and J calls and clone size come from that table; D and trimming were worked out from the DNA. This sample lists 250,000 to 300,000 clones; around 90% were detected once. The top ten constitute 1.7% of the sample.

The data stem from a study of blood T cell repertoires in COVID-19 (dated by TCRdb to about 2020). Context from the whole study: Samples covering the acute and convalescent phases of COVID-19 were provided by collaborators in the United States, Italy and Spain. The prospective study material was composed of cDNA or gDNA derived from T cells, B-cell-depleted T cells, or PBMCs. Subjects who had been exposed to COVID-19, were actively infected with it, or had recovered from it provided the deeply sampled blood TCRbeta repertoires that made up the dataset. A freely available public database, intended as a resource for researchers studying the immune response to SARS-CoV-2, is where the repertoires were released. Samples came from the ongoing ImmuneRACE study (first 160 participants) plus 1,254 subjects from 6 global collaborators. A de-identified subject ID, COVID-19 status, age in years and sex were almost always included in the sample metadata. Where available, HLA class I and class II types were taken from metadata supplied by the sample provider and were not determined by assay-based typing. What the research found in general, with its limitations: The quantity of clinical and demographic metadata differed by source and by participant and was supplied without curation.

Sequencing input: PBMCs or T cells enriched from blood (not recorded which). The TCR comes from a woman in her thirties or forties who had recovered from COVID-19.

Read as DNA, the sequence is TGTGCCAGCACTCGCCTCAGAGGACAGACAACCAATTCACCCCTCCACTTT. It translates to CASTRLRGQTTNSPLHF. The chain joins TRBV6-6 to TRBJ1-6; tentative D gene TRBD1, with 6 bases matching. V is clipped by 7 bases and J by 7 bases, and the sequence between their germline boundaries is 23 bases long. Taken from the germline V gene (reference sequence), the CDR1 and CDR2 loops are MNHNY and SVGAGI. From cysteine to phenylalanine, the CDR3 is 17 amino acids long. Just the 51-base CDR3 DNA is kept, in frame starting at base 1.